The 21 T cell receptor beta chains below all came from one sample that was sequenced in a study of T cells in Graves' hyperthyroidism and ophthalmopathy. RNA transcripts provided the source from which TCR beta CDR3 regions were amplified. The HTBI primer set drove a first-round RT-PCR of the TCR CDR3. Using its own MiXCR run on the multiplex PCR reads, TCRdb lists one record per CDR3 protein. The sample includes hundreds of thousands of distinct CDR3 sequences, just over 45% of them seen just once. Sequenced material: peripheral blood or thyroid tissue (not recorded which). These receptors originate from a woman aged 18-30 years with Graves' hyperthyroidism.

This sequence joins TRBV29-1 and TRBJ1-1; 8 bases fit TRBD1. The length of the CDR3 is 12 residues. The germline gives CDR1 SQVTM, CDR2 ANQGSEA. Losses at the gene ends were 6 bases for V and 6 bases for J; bases not matched to a gene: 6. The CDR3 nucleotides read TGCAGCGTCGGGACAGGCGCCGCTGAAGCTTTCTTT. It is translated as CSVGTGAAEAFF.

This clonotype appeared a few times. The chain uses TRBV10-3 and TRBJ1-1; possibly TRBD1 for D (6 bases). Germline lookup yields CDR1 ENHRY and CDR2 SYGVKD. CDR3 length equals 16 residues. Trimming removed 6 bases at V and 5 bases at J, with 22 bases between. CDR3 loop: CAIRTDRDAGVTEAFF. The CDR3 DNA is TGTGCCATCAGGACAGATCGGGATGCAGGGGTGACTGAAGCTTTCTTT.

This sequence joins TRBV9 and TRBJ1-3; TRBD1 might be the D (5 bases). Germline loops: CDR1 SGDLS, CDR2 YYNGEE. The CDR3 has 13 residues. V lost 0 bases to trimming and J lost 7 bases, with 8 bases between them. The CDR3 region has the DNA TGTGCCAGCAGCGTAGAACAGGCTAACACCATATATTTT. It specifies CASSVEQANTIYF.

This clonotype was seen many times. The V call is TRBV24-1, the J call TRBJ2-5; 10 bases are a match to TRBD2. V dropped 2 bases and J dropped 5; count of bases not matched to a gene: 4. Germline assignment: CDR1 KGHDR and CDR2 SFDVKD. CDR3 length equals 15 residues. CDR3 bases: TGTGCCACCAGTGATTCCGGGACTAGCGACGAGACCCAGTACTTC. Translating gives CATSDSGTSDETQYF.

This chain joins TRBV7-6 and TRBJ1-2; TRBD1 matches 9 bases. CDR1 and CDR2 (germline): SGHVS, FNYEAQ. The CDR3 covers 15 residues. The J segment lost 8 bases and the V segment lost 5 bases, leaving 12 bases of the junction unmatched. The CDR3 nucleotides read TGTGCCAGCAGCAGGGGGGACAGGGAATCTGGAGGCTACACCTTC. It yields the protein CASSRGDRESGGYTF.

The chain links TRBV6-5 to TRBJ1-1; 8 bases are shared with TRBD1. CDR1 MNHEY and CDR2 SVGAGI come from the germline V gene. Trimming took 2 bases from V and 7 from J; bases not matched to a gene: 9. This CDR3 is 15 amino acids long. CDR3 region: CASSYVWEQGGEAFF. DNA of the CDR3: TGTGCCAGCAGTTACGTTTGGGAACAGGGGGGTGAAGCTTTCTTT.

V is TRBV25-1 and J is TRBJ1-2; D might be TRBD1 (5 bases). The CDR3 is 15 residues long. Germline V gene lookup returns CDR1 MGHDK and CDR2 SYGVNS. V was cut by 6 bases and J by 3 bases, with 17 bases left in between. In nucleotides, the CDR3 is TGTGCCAGCAGCGACTCTGACAGATTCCACTATGGCTACACCTTC. This encodes CASSDSDRFHYGYTF.

As to this clonotype: One junction end disagrees with the germline gene, perhaps due to a read error. The genes are TRBV5-1 and TRBJ1-4; TRBD1 agrees at 7 bases. Germline loops: CDR1 SGHRS, CDR2 YFSETQ. The CDR3 has 15 residues. CDR3 coding DNA: TGTGCCAGCAGCAAGATACAGGGGTGGGGTGAAAAACTGTTTTTT. Amino acids: CASSKIQGWGEKLFF.

The CDR3, as DNA: TGTGCCAGCAGCTTTGAGCCGGGACAGGGGGTTTACGAGCAGTACTTC. This translates into CASSFEPGQGVYEQYF. J is TRBJ2-7 and V is TRBV25-1; 11 nucleotides agree with TRBD1. Germline V gene lookup returns CDR1 MGHDK and CDR2 SYGVNS. The CDR3 has 16 amino acids. J was trimmed by 4 bases and V by 6 bases; bases with no gene match: 11.

This clonotype was detected only a few times. The chain employs TRBV7-8 and TRBJ2-2; no reliable D call. Germline values: CDR1 SGHVS, CDR2 FQNEAQ. The CDR3 has 13 residues. Trimming removed 4 bases from V and 6 bases from J, with 9 bases in between. The CDR3 DNA reads as TGTGCCAGCAGCTCCCCATACTCCGGGGAGCTGTTTTTT. This encodes CASSSPYSGELFF.

V gene TRBV19 combines with J gene TRBJ2-2; no firm D call. Germline V gene data show CDR1 as LNHDA and CDR2 as SQIVND (reference sequence). Trimming removed 1 base from V and 6 bases from J, with 9 bases in between. The CDR3 runs 14 residues. The CDR3 coding sequence is TGTGCCAGTAGTATAGGGACGGGCCCCGGGGAGCTGTTTTTT. This translates into CASSIGTGPGELFF. Supplemented by reference TRBV19 and TRBJ2-2, the full variable domain reads DGGITQSPKYLFRKEGQNVTLSCEQNLNHDAMYWYRQDPGQGLRLIYYSQIVNDFQKGDIAEGYSVSREKKESFPLTVTSAQKNPTAFYLCASSIGTGPGELFFGEGSRLTVL.

The V and J genes are TRBV7-9 and TRBJ2-5; D may be TRBD1 or TRBD2 (5 bases each). V lost 5 bases and J 8 bases, leaving 21 bases between the germline ends. The V gene's germline CDR1 is SEHNR and CDR2 FQNEAQ (reference sequence). CDR3 length: 15 residues. In DNA, the CDR3 is TGTGCCAGCAGCCCCAACTTACAAGGGACGGAAACCCAGTACTTC. Its protein is CASSPNLQGTETQYF.

This clonotype was detected many times. This sequence joins TRBV2 and TRBJ1-4; D is ambiguous. CDR1 is SNHLY and CDR2 is FYNNEI in the germline V gene. The CDR3 extends over 12 amino acids. V lost 6 bases and J 3 bases, leaving 5 bases between the germline ends. CDR3 sequence reads: CASRAPNEKLFF. In DNA form, the CDR3 reads TGTGCCAGCAGGGCACCTAATGAAAAACTGTTTTTT.

This clonotype was observed once. The rearrangement joins TRBV20-1 to TRBJ1-1; D call uncertain. The V and J ends lost 0 bases and 11 bases respectively, with 13 bases between them. Germline values: CDR1 DFQATT, CDR2 SNEGSKA (reference sequence). The CDR3 contains 12 residues. Here the CDR3 DNA reads TGCAGTGCTAGAGAAAGGCAGAAGAGGGCTTTCTTT. This sequence encodes CSARERQKRAFF.

This clonotype was seen only a few times. This chain uses TRBV5-1 with TRBJ2-7, with 7 bases that match TRBD1. This CDR3 has 14 amino acids. Germline V gene lookup returns CDR1 SGHRS and CDR2 YFSETQ. Trimming removed 2 bases from V and 4 bases from J; junction bases left unmatched: 6. The CDR3 reads CASSFGQEYYEQYF. In nucleotides, the CDR3 is TGCGCCAGCAGCTTTGGACAGGAATATTACGAGCAGTACTTC.

On this clonotype itself: Its ends do not fully match the called genes, so a read error is possible. CDR3 protein: CASSQGGWEREGTQYF. CDR3 nucleotides: TGCGCCAGCAGCCAAGGGGGGTGGGAGCGGGAGGGGACCCAGTACTTC. The rearrangement links TRBV7-8 to TRBJ2-5; 10 positions match TRBD2. CDR1 is SGHVS, CDR2 FQNEAQ, per germline. This CDR3 has 16 amino acids.

The chain recombines TRBV2 with TRBJ2-2, with 7 bases aligning to TRBD2. The CDR3 length is 16 residues. CDR1 and CDR2 (germline): SNHLY, FYNNEI. After removal of 1 base from V and 6 bases from J, the junction contained 8 bases not matched to a gene. The DNA for the CDR3 is TGTGCCAGCAGTGAAGTTGGACTAGTGAGCTCCGGGGAGCTGTTTTTT. Protein product: CASSEVGLVSSGELFF.

The chain joins TRBV7-9 to TRBJ1-2, with a weak D call TRBD1 (5 bases). CDR1 and CDR2 (germline): SEHNR, FQNEAQ (reference sequence). V lost 5 bases, J lost 9 bases, and 13 bases lay in between. This CDR3 has 12 residues. In nucleotides, the CDR3 is TGTGCCAGCAGCACCCGGGGGGATAGCTACACCTTC. Translated, it gives CASSTRGDSYTF. Supplemented by reference TRBV7-9 and TRBJ1-2, the full variable domain reads DTGVSQNPRHKITKRGQNVTFRCDPISEHNRLYWYRQTLGQGPEFLTYFQNEAQLEKSRLLSDRFSAERPKGSFSTLEIQRTEQGDSAMYLCASSTRGDSYTFGSGTRLTVV.

The chain carries TRBV7-2 and TRBJ2-7, with D possibly being TRBD1 (6 bases). Germline CDR1 reads SGHTA; CDR2 reads FQGNSA. This CDR3 spans 14 amino acids. The V end was cut by 5 bases, the J end by 5 bases, with 16 bases between. The CDR3 nucleotides read TGTGCCAGCAGCCAAGGGGACAATCGGGACGAGCAGTACTTC. Translating it yields CASSQGDNRDEQYF.

The rearrangement links TRBV29-1 to TRBJ2-7, with D hard to call. Trimming pared 3 bases from V and 2 bases from J, leaving 14 bases between. The length of the CDR3 is 14 residues. Per germline, CDR1 SQVTM and CDR2 ANQGSEA. As DNA, the CDR3 is TGCAGCGTTGAGCTAGTGGGCCTAACCTACGAGCAGTACTTC. Amino acids: CSVELVGLTYEQYF.

Ten or more counts support this clonotype. The rearrangement uses TRBV9 and TRBJ1-5; D not resolved. This CDR3 contains 14 residues. Trimming removed 0 bases from V and 1 base from J, with 5 bases in between. Germline lookup yields CDR1 SGDLS and CDR2 YYNGEE. The chain's CDR3 is CASSVGQSNQPQHF. CDR3 DNA: TGTGCCAGCAGCGTAGGTCAAAGCAATCAGCCCCAGCATTTT.